These 26 T cell receptor beta chains originate from one sample sequenced in a study of CD8 T cells in Susac syndrome. After extraction with the RNeasy kit, about 0.45 to 1 ug of the RNA was reverse transcribed using random hexamers. TCRdb reanalysed the immunoSEQ multiplex PCR reads using MiXCR and keeps one entry per CDR3 protein. Among about 240,000 distinct CDR3 sequences, 90% to 97% were seen once, and the ten largest hold about 0.095%. Sequencing was done on a sample of CD4+ T cells from PBMCs. The receptors stem from a human donor with Susac syndrome.

The gene calls are TRBV18 and TRBJ2-7; D might be TRBD1 (6 bases). From germline, CDR1 is KGHSH and CDR2 LQKENI. This CDR3 has 13 residues. V was clipped by 1 base and J by 3 bases, with 7 bases between them. The CDR3 reads CASSPRTDYEQYF. As DNA, the CDR3 is TGTGCCAGCTCACCACGGACAGACTACGAGCAGTACTTC. The entire variable domain, with the rest obtained from reference TRBV18 and TRBJ2-7, is as follows: NAGVMQNPRHLVRRRGQEARLRCSPMKGHSHVYWYRQLPEEGLKFMVYLQKENIIDESGMPKERFSAEFPKEGPSILRIQQVVRGDSAAYFCASSPRTDYEQYFGPGTRLTVT.

The chain links TRBV20-1 to TRBJ2-7, with a possible D match to TRBD1 (6 bases). Germline V gene data show CDR1 as DFQATT and CDR2 as SNEGSKA (reference sequence). V lost 1 base and J lost 3, with 13 bases in between. This CDR3 has 14 residues. For the CDR3, the DNA is TGCAGTGCTAGAGCCGGCAGGGGCTACTACGAGCAGTACTTC. Protein product: CSARAGRGYYEQYF.

The chain joins TRBV7-8 to TRBJ2-5, with 9 nucleotides matching TRBD2. The junction had 6 bases not matched to a gene; V was cut back by 8 bases and J by 5 bases. Germline assignment: CDR1 SGHVS and CDR2 FQNEAQ. This CDR3 spans 13 amino acids. CDR3 in amino acids: CASGLAGAETQYF. The CDR3 DNA reads as TGTGCCAGCGGGTTAGCGGGGGCGGAGACCCAGTACTTC.

The V and J genes are TRBV12-3 or TRBV12-4 and TRBJ1-1; tentative D call: TRBD1 (5 bases). The CDR3 consists of 16 residues. V lost 6 bases, J lost 7 bases, and 24 bases lay in between. CDR3 amino acids: CASSLERVQGMIEAFF. The CDR3 nucleotides are TGTGCCAGCAGCCTGGAGAGGGTCCAGGGAATGATTGAAGCTTTCTTT.

The J gene is TRBJ2-1, the V gene TRBV3-1; D perhaps matches TRBD2 (6 bases). The V and J ends lost 1 base and 10 bases respectively, with 8 bases between them. The CDR3 runs 12 residues. CDR1 is LGHDT, CDR2 YNNKEL, per germline (reference sequence). Here the CDR3 DNA reads TGTGCCAGCAGCCAAGGCGCGGGGGAGCAGTTCTTC. This translates into CASSQGAGEQFF.

The chain uses TRBV7-6 and TRBJ1-5, with D tentatively TRBD1 (6 bases). CDR3 length: 14 amino acids. CDR1 and CDR2 (germline): SGHVS, FNYEAQ. Deletions cut 5 bases from V and 5 bases from J, with 13 bases between. CDR3 region: CASSAGRGDQPQHF. In nucleotides, the CDR3 is TGTGCCAGCAGCGCTGGCAGGGGCGATCAGCCCCAGCATTTT.

This chain joins TRBV24-1 and TRBJ1-5; D is perhaps TRBD1 (6 bases). In germline, CDR1 is KGHDR, CDR2 SFDVKD. V was trimmed by 6 bases and J by 1 base, leaving 9 bases between them. The CDR3 length is 14 residues. The CDR3 DNA reads TGTGCCACCAGTCCACAGGGAAGCAATCAGCCCCAGCATTTT. Translating gives CATSPQGSNQPQHF.

The CDR3 bases are TGCAGTGCTTCCGATGGCGGCACCCCAGGAGAGACCCAGTACTTC. It specifies CSASDGGTPGETQYF. This chain links TRBV20-1 with TRBJ2-5; D unresolved. This CDR3 is built from 15 residues. Germline V gives CDR1 DFQATT, CDR2 SNEGSKA (reference sequence). Trimming took 5 bases from V and 4 from J, leaving 20 bases between them.

The count of this clonotype is one. V usage is TRBV4-1 and J usage is TRBJ2-1; 9 bases are shared with TRBD2. Germline CDR1 and CDR2: MGHRA and YSYEKL. The CDR3 runs 17 residues. With 1 base clipped from V and 7 bases from J, the junction kept 11 bases outside the gene matches. Written as DNA, the CDR3 is TGCGCCAGCAGCCAAGGAGGCGGGAGGGCCATCGTGAATGAGCAGTTCTTC. It specifies CASSQGGGRAIVNEQFF.

The chain couples TRBV12-3 or TRBV12-4 to TRBJ2-1; 10 nucleotides line up with TRBD2. V was clipped by 5 bases and J by 5 bases; unmatched bases: 3. The CDR3 is 14 residues long. The CDR3 nucleotides read TGTGCCAGCAGTCGGCTAGCGGGAGACAATGAGCAGTTCTTC. This codes for CASSRLAGDNEQFF.

The CDR3 sequence: CASSGKSSYEQYF. CDR3 nucleotides: TGTGCCAGCAGCGGGAAGAGCTCCTACGAGCAGTACTTC. The rearrangement uses TRBV28 and TRBJ2-7; a possible D gene is TRBD2 (5 bases). The CDR3 is 13 residues long. The V and J ends lost 6 bases and 0 bases respectively, with 9 bases between them. Germline V gene data show CDR1 as MDHEN and CDR2 as SYDVKM.

The J gene is TRBJ1-2, the V gene TRBV30, with TRBD1 identical over 8 bases. The length of the CDR3 is 15 residues. CDR1 is GTSNPN and CDR2 is SVGIG in the germline V gene (reference sequence). J gave up 3 bases and V 2 bases, and 8 bases lay outside the gene matches. The CDR3 loop is CAWSSQGDGDYGYTF. The CDR3 DNA reads TGTGCCTGGAGTTCACAGGGGGACGGCGACTATGGCTACACCTTC.

The rearrangement links TRBV20-1 to TRBJ2-7; TRBD2 is a possible D gene (5 bases). Germline CDR1 is DFQATT and CDR2 is SNEGSKA (reference sequence). The germline V and J ends were trimmed by 6 bases and 3 bases, with 15 bases remaining between them. This CDR3 contains 13 residues. CDR3 DNA: TGCAGTGCCCTAACGGGGTCCGGCTACGAGCAGTACTTC. It yields the protein CSALTGSGYEQYF.

The chain couples TRBV3-1 to TRBJ1-2; D is unclear. The CDR3 is 11 amino acids. V was pared by 0 bases and J by 8 bases, with 4 bases between. The V gene's germline CDR1 is LGHDT and CDR2 YNNKEL (reference sequence). The CDR3 DNA is TGTGCCAGCAGCCAAGAAAGAGGCTACACCTTC. This gives the protein CASSQERGYTF.

The rearrangement links TRBV10-2 to TRBJ1-5, with D tentatively TRBD1 (5 bases). V dropped 4 bases and J dropped 2 bases, with 9 bases sitting between them. Germline CDR1 reads WSHSY; CDR2 reads SAAADI. The CDR3 runs to 14 residues. The CDR3 DNA sequence: TGCGCCAGCAGTGTTGACAGCGGCAATCAGCCCCAGCATTTT. The encoded protein is CASSVDSGNQPQHF.

This clonotype was counted only a few times. This sequence joins TRBV7-2 and TRBJ1-2; D call uncertain. Trimming took 1 base from V and 4 from J, leaving 4 bases between them. The CDR3 runs 12 residues. The germline CDR1 and CDR2 sequences are SGHTA and FQGNSA. CDR3 in amino acids: CASSLDFYGYTF. The DNA of the CDR3 is TGTGCCAGCAGCTTAGATTTCTATGGCTACACCTTC.

The chain couples TRBV20-1 to TRBJ1-1; D may be TRBD1 (6 bases). The CDR3 sequence is 14 residues long. Germline V gives CDR1 DFQATT, CDR2 SNEGSKA (reference sequence). V lost 0 bases, J lost 3 bases, and 11 bases lay in between. DNA of the CDR3: TGCAGTGCTAGAGAGGGGGCAGAAGACACTGAAGCTTTCTTT. Translated: CSAREGAEDTEAFF.

CDR3 loop: CASRRDYNEQFF. The CDR3 nucleotides are TGTGCCAGCAGACGGGACTACAATGAGCAGTTCTTC. V and J are TRBV27 and TRBJ2-1; maybe TRBD2 (5 bases). The V end lost 6 bases, the J end lost 3 bases, and 6 bases lay between the germline ends. The CDR3 runs to 12 residues. Germline V gene data show CDR1 as MNHEY and CDR2 as SMNVEV (reference sequence).

The chain couples TRBV29-1 to TRBJ1-2; tentative D call: TRBD1 (6 bases). The CDR3 covers 12 residues. CDR1 SQVTM and CDR2 ANQGSEA come from the germline V gene. Trimming cost V 7 bases and J 6 bases, with 15 bases left between them. For the CDR3, the DNA is TGCAGCGCTGGCGGGGGCGCGGATGGCTACACCTTC. Translated, it gives CSAGGGADGYTF.

This chain uses TRBV10-2 with TRBJ2-2; the D is unclear. The CDR3 runs 14 residues. Germline assignment: CDR1 WSHSY and CDR2 SAAADI. With 2 bases removed from V and 1 base from J, the gap between germline ends came to 5 bases. The CDR3 spells CASSEALNTGELFF. CDR3 DNA: TGCGCCAGCAGTGAGGCGTTGAACACCGGGGAGCTGTTTTTT.

The rearrangement uses TRBV12-3 or TRBV12-4 and TRBJ2-1; D remains unclear. The CDR3 extends over 14 amino acids. Trimming took 5 bases from V and 7 from J, leaving 15 bases between them. For the CDR3, the DNA is TGTGCCAGCAGTCCAACTTCCTACGGGAATGAGCAGTTCTTC. It translates to CASSPTSYGNEQFF.

V gene TRBV5-4 combines with J gene TRBJ2-3, with D uncertain. Deletions cut 0 bases from V and 2 bases from J, with 7 bases between. This CDR3 comprises 14 residues. CDR1 and CDR2 (germline): SGHNT, YYREEE (reference sequence). For the CDR3, the DNA is TGTGCCAGCAGCTTGGACTCCCTCACAGATACGCAGTATTTT. It codes for CASSLDSLTDTQYF.

The chain combines TRBV5-1 with TRBJ2-5; a possible D gene is TRBD1 (5 bases). Trimming removed 0 bases from V and 5 bases from J, with 23 bases in between. Germline CDR1 reads SGHRS; CDR2 reads YFSETQ. This CDR3 is 18 amino acids long. The CDR3 bases are TGCGCCAGCAGCTTGGTTATTAGGGGCGAGGTGTGGCGGGAGACCCAGTACTTC. It is translated as CASSLVIRGEVWRETQYF.

The chain links TRBV4-2 to TRBJ1-1, with 9 nucleotides matching TRBD1. The germline CDR1 and CDR2 sequences are LGHNA and YNFKEQ. This CDR3 has 17 amino acids. Trimming removed 0 bases from V and 4 bases from J; junction bases left unmatched: 9. CDR3 sequence: CASSQDGTGRESTEAFF. For the CDR3, the DNA is TGTGCCAGCAGCCAAGATGGGACAGGGCGGGAAAGCACTGAAGCTTTCTTT.

The gene calls are TRBV4-2 and TRBJ2-3, with D maybe TRBD2 (7 bases). Germline CDR1 LGHNA, CDR2 YNFKEQ. The CDR3 length is 18 residues. V lost 0 bases to trimming and J lost 1 base, with 17 bases between them. The CDR3 coding sequence is TGTGCCAGCAGCCAAGATCCGGGGGGCGGCCACCGCACAGATACGCAGTATTTT. Amino acid sequence: CASSQDPGGGHRTDTQYF.

The CDR3 reads CASSPGSQLEAFF. CDR3 nucleotide sequence: TGTGCCAGCTCACCCGGCTCCCAGCTTGAAGCTTTCTTT. The genes are TRBV18 and TRBJ1-1; the D is unclear. V was trimmed by 3 bases and J by 7 bases, leaving 12 bases between them. The CDR3 runs 13 residues. Germline CDR1 reads KGHSH; CDR2 reads LQKENI.